Described below is a single TCR beta chain sequence and its context. What it binds is not known. Germline V gene lookup returns CDR1 DFQATT and CDR2 SNEGSKA (reference sequence). Trimming removed 0 bases at V and 2 bases at J, with 14 bases between. There are 15 residues in the CDR3. This specimen comes from a study of blood T cells in healthy people across ages. Broader study findings: Getting older went along with TCR beta diversity per million T cells dropping roughly linearly. Diversity was estimated from one million T cells, and these estimates were considered underestimates.

PCR was performed a second time for about 7 to 12 cycles using a sample-barcoded 5' primer and a J-beta primer mix. Any given sample supplied a minimum of 2.5 million CDR3-containing paired-end reads. From the 5' RACE reads, TCRdb called clonotypes with MiXCR, one entry per CDR3 protein. Seen here are around 1,900,000 distinct CDR3 sequences, approximately 39% observed once, and the top ten hold 20% to 25%. PBMCs, at least 6 million per sample, were isolated. The origin of this receptor is a human donor in good health. The sample was blood. The rearrangement links TRBV20-1 to TRBJ2-7, with D maybe TRBD1 (6 bases). This CDR3 reads CSARDWEQGAYEQYF. As DNA, the CDR3 is TGCAGTGCTAGAGATTGGGAACAGGGTGCCTACGAGCAGTACTTC.